This entry lists 5 T cell receptor beta chains sequenced from one sample in a study of T cell responses to AZD1222 COVID-19 vaccine. Sequenced by immunoSEQ multiplex PCR; TCRdb stores in-frame clones only, minus some. The profile shows 120,000 or so clones, about nine tenths of them singletons. Here the sequenced sample was peripheral blood, taken on day 0 of AZD1222 vaccination. The source is an adult in good health.

The V and J genes are TRBV7-2 and TRBJ1-5; D not certain. CDR3 size: 13 residues. The germline gives CDR1 SGHTA, CDR2 FQGNSA. The V end was cut by 4 bases, the J end by 3 bases, with 7 bases between. The CDR3 nucleotides are TGTGCCAGCAGCTCCGCTTTCAATCAGCCCCAGCATTTT. As protein: CASSSAFNQPQHF.

This clone was seen a single time. This specimen includes other DNA sequences encoding the same CDR3. The V call is TRBV9, the J call TRBJ2-7, with D perhaps given as TRBD1 or TRBD2 (5 bases each). Germline-derived CDR1 and CDR2 are SGDLS and YYNGEE. Trimming stripped 0 bases from V and 0 bases from J, with 7 bases between. The CDR3 runs to 14 residues. In DNA, the CDR3 is TGTGCCAGCAGCGTAGGAGGGGACTCCTACGAGCAGTACTTC. Translation: CASSVGGDSYEQYF.

This clone appeared once. The chain is built from TRBV12-3 or TRBV12-4 and TRBJ2-2; 8 bases align to TRBD2. V was clipped by 5 bases and J by 10 bases; unmatched bases: 6. The CDR3 covers 13 residues. The CDR3 DNA is TGTGCCAGCAGTCGAGCGGGAGTGGCGGAGCTGTTTTTT. Protein product: CASSRAGVAELFF.

V and J are TRBV25-1 and TRBJ1-5; a possible D gene is TRBD1 (5 bases). The V end lost 4 bases, the J end lost 6 bases, and 16 bases lay between the germline ends. CDR3 size: 15 residues. In germline, CDR1 is MGHDK, CDR2 SYGVNS. The CDR3 protein is CASSGPGGSFQPQHF. The CDR3 DNA sequence: TGTGCCAGCAGTGGCCCTGGGGGGAGTTTTCAGCCCCAGCATTTT.

V gene TRBV7-2 combines with J gene TRBJ2-5; D not certain. The germline CDR1 and CDR2 sequences are SGHTA and FQGNSA. The CDR3 extends over 11 amino acids. Trimming shortened V by 3 bases and J by 4 bases, and 3 bases separated the two germline ends. Here the CDR3 DNA reads TGTGCCAGCAGCTTCTTAGAGACCCAGTACTTC. It specifies CASSFLETQYF.